This T cell receptor beta chain was sequenced for a study of early T cells in non-severe SARS-CoV-2 infection. Study-level information: Sequenced material consisted of bulk RNA (from unsorted whole blood), and chains were unpaired. General study findings and limits: Matching with VDJdb favored anti-spike CD8 responses (missing private and CD4 specificities).

This clonotype was found many times. The antigen remains unidentified. TCRdb used MiXCR to reprocess the 5' RACE reads, holding one entry per CDR3 protein. The sample yields 25,000 to 35,000 distinct CDR3 sequences, approximately 4.8% seen once. Looked up from germline, CDR1 is SGHVS and CDR2 is FQNEAQ. The CDR3 length is 16 residues. Trimming removed 2 bases at V and 4 bases at J, with 17 bases between. The rearrangement uses TRBV7-8 and TRBJ2-5, with D tentatively TRBD2 (7 bases). What was sequenced was whole blood. This receptor was obtained from an adult who was a healthcare worker with PCR-confirmed SARS-CoV-2 infection or an uninfected control (not recorded which). The CDR3 reads CASSLLGGLGGETQYF. In DNA, the CDR3 is TGTGCCAGCAGCTTACTCGGGGGGCTGGGTGGAGAGACCCAGTACTTC.